The clone carrying this T cell receptor (beta chain) was seen repeatedly, ten times or more. Deletions cut 5 bases from V and 4 bases from J, with 11 bases between. CDR3 length: 14 residues. TCRdb reanalysed the RT-PCR reads using MiXCR and keeps one entry per CDR3 protein. Among more than 450,000 distinct CDR3 sequences, 11% were seen once, and the ten largest hold about 11%. The data originate from a study of response to subunit inactivated influenza vaccine. Separately, the same data were catalogued under a study of T cells expressing NK-cell markers. From that study: The TCR beta cDNA came from 5'RACE template switching with UMIs.

This sample comprised PBMCs from blood, obtained on the day of vaccination. This clonotype was sampled from a man between 50 and 59 years old who received an inactivated influenza vaccine. V and J are TRBV12-3 or TRBV12-4 and TRBJ2-2; D is unclear. The CDR3 reads CASSIRITTGELFF. The CDR3 DNA sequence: TGTGCCAGCAGTATTAGAATCACCACCGGGGAGCTGTTTTTT.